This T cell receptor (beta chain) was identified during a study of blood T cell repertoires in COVID-19. Study processing details: Reference gene primer amplification yielded estimated nucleated cell counts. TCRdb's copy holds only in-frame clones and misses some; the assay was immunoSEQ multiplex PCR. That table is the source of V, J and clone size, and D and trimming were worked out from the DNA. The sample has some 180,000 clones, 70% to 90% seen once. The CDR3 covers 13 residues. V lost 11 bases, J lost 2 bases, and 15 bases lay in between. The sequenced sample consisted of peripheral blood. The receptor's source is a man aged 55-75 years with active or convalescent COVID-19. The V gene is TRBV12-3 or TRBV12-4, the J gene TRBJ1-2; tentatively, D is TRBD1 (6 bases). The CDR3 region is CAPGHTKNYGYTF. In DNA form, the CDR3 reads TGTGCCCCGGGACACACAAAAAACTATGGCTACACCTTC.